Listed below are T cell receptor beta chains from one sample, sequenced in a study of T-cell memory formation after mild COVID-19. TCRdb processed the 5' RACE reads anew with MiXCR; each CDR3 protein has one entry. Of 150,000 to 200,000 distinct CDR3 sequences in the sample, roughly 17% were seen once. The sequenced sample consisted of PBMCs or a T cell subset sorted from them (not recorded which). The receptors derive from an adult woman who had mild COVID-19 (a few samples of this study predate the infection). Cell type and time point are not known. Both conserved end residues are part of each CDR3. Fields, in order: D gene, V gene, clone size, J gene, CDR3 DNA, CDR3 protein. A D gene is named only where the DNA matches it firmly. For some rows the clone size is stated as once, few or many, or as a class when expanded; others skip it.

D gene: TRBD1
V gene: TRBV5-1
clone size: few
J gene: TRBJ1-2
CDR3 DNA: TGCGCCAGCAGCTTGGCCACCGGGACAGGGGGTACCCCGACCTATGGCTACACCTTC
CDR3 protein: CASSLATGTGGTPTYGYTF

D gene: .
V gene: TRBV5-5
clone size: .
J gene: TRBJ2-5
CDR3 DNA: TGTGCCAGCAGCTTGGGGGGGGCAGGATGGGAGACCCAGTACTTC
CDR3 protein: CASSLGGAGWETQYF

D gene: .
V gene: TRBV7-6
clone size: .
J gene: TRBJ1-4
CDR3 DNA: TGTGCCAGCAGCTTAGTATCGGGCCAGGCAAATGAAAAACTGTTTTTT
CDR3 protein: CASSLVSGQANEKLFF

D gene: TRBD2
V gene: TRBV6-5
clone size: few
J gene: TRBJ2-7
CDR3 DNA: TGTGCCAGCACCAACCCCATGGGGGGACTAGCGGTCCCCTACGAGCAGTACTTC
CDR3 protein: CASTNPMGGLAVPYEQYF

D gene: TRBD2
V gene: TRBV7-9
clone size: few
J gene: TRBJ2-3
CDR3 DNA: TGTGCCAGCAGGTCTAGCGGGAGATTGTATGCCGATACGCAGTATTTT
CDR3 protein: CASRSSGRLYADTQYF

D gene: .
V gene: TRBV3-1
clone size: few
J gene: TRBJ2-4
CDR3 DNA: TGTGCCAGCAGCCTTCAGGGAACCAAAAACATTCAGTACTTC
CDR3 protein: CASSLQGTKNIQYF

D gene: TRBD2
V gene: TRBV12-3/TRBV12-4
clone size: few
J gene: TRBJ2-5
CDR3 DNA: TGTGCCAGCAGCAGGACTAGCGGGGGTCGGAAAGAGACCCAGTACTTC
CDR3 protein: CASSRTSGGRKETQYF

D gene: .
V gene: TRBV27
clone size: .
J gene: TRBJ1-2
CDR3 DNA: TGTGCCAGCAGCCGGGGAGGTGCAGGGGATAACTATGGCTACACCTTC
CDR3 protein: CASSRGGAGDNYGYTF

D gene: .
V gene: TRBV4-2
clone size: .
J gene: TRBJ2-1
CDR3 DNA: TGTGCCAGCAGCCAAGATGCGGCGGGGGCATACAATGAGCAGTTCTTC
CDR3 protein: CASSQDAAGAYNEQFF

D gene: .
V gene: TRBV20-1
clone size: few
J gene: TRBJ2-3
CDR3 DNA: TGCAGTGCTAGAAACCCGGCAGCAGATACGCAGTATTTT
CDR3 protein: CSARNPAADTQYF

D gene: .
V gene: TRBV5-1
clone size: few
J gene: TRBJ2-5
CDR3 DNA: TGCGCCAGCAGCTTTGGGGCGATGGCAGCCCAAGAGACCCAGTACTTC
CDR3 protein: CASSFGAMAAQETQYF